This is a list of T cell receptor beta chains from one sample in a study of T cell responses to AZD1222 COVID-19 vaccine. Produced via immunoSEQ multiplex PCR; TCRdb's table is partial and in-frame only. The table shows under 100,000 clones, with more than 70% occurring only once. Sample: peripheral blood, taken 28 days after the second AZD1222 dose. The source is an adult who received the AZD1222 COVID-19 vaccine. CDR3s include the opening cysteine and the closing phenylalanine or tryptophan. The order of the fields is J gene, clone size, V gene, D gene, CDR3 DNA, CDR3 protein. D genes are given only for firm matches. Expanded clones get a size class; other rows say once, few or many, or leave the size out.

TRBJ2-1 | NA | TRBV30 | NA | TGTGCCTGGAGTGAAGCCCGTCTAAACAATGAGCAGTTCTTC | CAWSEARLNNEQFF
TRBJ1-5 | NA | TRBV19 | TRBD1 | TGTGCCAGTAGTCACAACCCGGGACAGTCGAATCGACCCCAGCATTTT | CASSHNPGQSNRPQHF
TRBJ1-2 | NA | TRBV5-5 | NA | TGTGCCAGCAGTACCGACGGCAGTGGCTACACCTTC | CASSTDGSGYTF
TRBJ2-3 | NA | TRBV18 | NA | TGTGCCAGCTCACCCAACACAGATACGCAGTATTTT | CASSPNTDTQYF
TRBJ1-1 | NA | TRBV7-8 | NA | TGTGCCAGCAGCTTAGGGGGATACGGCACTGAAGCTTTCTTT | CASSLGGYGTEAFF
TRBJ1-6 | NA | TRBV9 | NA | TGTGCCAGCAGCGCGGGCCGGACCCAGAGCTCCTATAATTCACCCCTCCACTTT | CASSAGRTQSSYNSPLHF
TRBJ1-3 | few | TRBV18 | NA | TGTGCCAGCTCACCCTTCCCTCCACAGCCCTCTGGAAACACCATATATTTT | CASSPFPPQPSGNTIYF
TRBJ1-2 | once | TRBV6-1 | NA | TGTGCCAGCAGTGAAGCCGGACCTTTAAATGGCTACACCTTC | CASSEAGPLNGYTF
TRBJ1-1 | NA | TRBV7-3 | NA | TGTGCCAGCAGCCCTGGGGGTTTCACTGAAGCTTTCTTT | CASSPGGFTEAFF
TRBJ2-2 | NA | TRBV7-8 | NA | TGTGCCAGCAGCCCCTTGCGGGGCGCCACCGGGGAGCTGTTTTTT | CASSPLRGATGELFF
TRBJ1-4 | NA | TRBV19 | NA | TGTGCCAGTACATCCTCCCGGGAAAAACTGTTTTTT | CASTSSREKLFF
TRBJ2-2 | NA | TRBV10-3 | TRBD1 | TGTGCCGCGTCCGGGACAGAGAGAGTAAAAACCGGGGAGCTGTTTTTT | CAASGTERVKTGELFF
TRBJ2-5 | NA | TRBV14 | NA | TGTGCCAGCAGCCGCACCCAGACCCAGTACTTC | CASSRTQTQYF
TRBJ2-5 | NA | TRBV5-6 | NA | TGTGCCAGCAGCCTCTCGGAGACCCAGTACTTC | CASSLSETQYF
TRBJ2-3 | NA | TRBV6-1 | TRBD1 | TGTGCCAGCAGTGAATGGAATCTTTGGACAGGGAGCACAGATACGCAGTATTTT | CASSEWNLWTGSTDTQYF
TRBJ1-2 | NA | TRBV28 | NA | TGTGGTTCGGGGGCGCCGACCATGGGGGGCTACACCTTC | CGSGAPTMGGYTF
TRBJ2-2 | NA | TRBV7-9 | NA | TGTGCCAGCAGCTTAGACTTCGGGGGAAACACCGGGGAGCTGCTTTTT | CASSLDFGGNTGELLF
TRBJ1-1 | NA | TRBV21-1 | NA | TGTGCCAGCAGCACGGGACAGGGGGCAACCTGGCGGGCTTTCTTT | CASSTGQGATWRAFF
TRBJ1-2 | NA | TRBV18 | TRBD1 | TGTGCCAGCTCACCAACCTCCGGGACAGGGGACTATGGCTACACCTTC | CASSPTSGTGDYGYTF
TRBJ2-2 | NA | TRBV3-1/TRBV3-2 | TRBD1 | TGTGCCAGCACCCGAAACCGGGACAGCGCGAACACCGGGGAGCTGTTTTTT | CASTRNRDSANTGELFF
TRBJ2-1 | NA | TRBV11-3 | NA | TGTGCCAGCAGCCGCCCCTCGTACAATGAGCAGTTCTTC | CASSRPSYNEQFF
TRBJ1-2 | NA | TRBV11-1 | TRBD1 | TGTGCCAGCAGCCTTCCGGGACAGGACCCCTATGGCTACACCTTC | CASSLPGQDPYGYTF
TRBJ1-1 | NA | TRBV6-5 | NA | TGTGCCAGCAGAACCTGGGACGGCCGGTTCACTGAAGCTTTCTTT | CASRTWDGRFTEAFF
TRBJ1-2 | few | TRBV6-5 | NA | TGTGCCAGCAGGGGACCATCCAACTTGGGCTACACCTTC | CASRGPSNLGYTF
TRBJ2-7 | NA | TRBV27 | NA | TGTGCCAGCACCTCGAATCCAGGACGAAGAAGCGAGCAGTACTTC | CASTSNPGRRSEQYF
TRBJ1-5 | NA | TRBV7-6 | NA | TGTGCCAGCAGCTTAGGGGAGGACAATCAGCCCCAGCATTTT | CASSLGEDNQPQHF
TRBJ2-2 | NA | TRBV19 | NA | TGTGCCAGTAGTAAAGGGCAGGCGAACACCGGGGAGCTGTTTTTT | CASSKGQANTGELFF
TRBJ2-1 | NA | TRBV7-8 | NA | TGTGCCAGCAGGCGACGGGCCCCCCACAATGAGCAGTTCTTC | CASRRRAPHNEQFF
TRBJ2-2 | NA | TRBV2 | TRBD2 | TGTGCCAGCATTATACTAGCGGGGGGAACCGGGGAGCTGTTTTTT | CASIILAGGTGELFF
TRBJ1-2 | NA | TRBV13 | TRBD1 | TGTGCCAGCAGACAGGACAGGGGGCTAGGCTACACCTTC | CASRQDRGLGYTF
TRBJ2-7 | few | TRBV7-9 | NA | TGTGCCAGCAGCTTAGTGGGGGATGAGCAGTACTTC | CASSLVGDEQYF
TRBJ1-5 | NA | TRBV4-3 | NA | TGCGCCAGCAGCCAAGATCAATCAGCGCGGGGGCGTCAGCCCCAGCATTTT | CASSQDQSARGRQPQHF
TRBJ2-6 | NA | TRBV7-9 | NA | TGTGCCAGCAGCTTACAAGAAATACCATCTGGGGCCAACGTCCTGACTTTC | CASSLQEIPSGANVLTF
TRBJ1-1 | NA | TRBV6-5 | TRBD1 | TGTGCCAGCAGTTACGGGACAGGGAGGGTTACTGAAGCTTTCTTT | CASSYGTGRVTEAFF
TRBJ1-4 | NA | TRBV7-8 | NA | TGTGCCAGCAGCAGAGATCGGGGTGACGGTGAAAAACTGTTTTTT | CASSRDRGDGEKLFF
TRBJ1-6 | NA | TRBV7-8 | NA | TGTGCCAGCAGCTTATTGGGAGGCCGGGATAATTCACCCCTCCACTTT | CASSLLGGRDNSPLHF
TRBJ1-1 | NA | TRBV12-3/TRBV12-4 | NA | TGTGCCAGCAGTCACGCAACCGGGACTGAAGCTTTCTTT | CASSHATGTEAFF